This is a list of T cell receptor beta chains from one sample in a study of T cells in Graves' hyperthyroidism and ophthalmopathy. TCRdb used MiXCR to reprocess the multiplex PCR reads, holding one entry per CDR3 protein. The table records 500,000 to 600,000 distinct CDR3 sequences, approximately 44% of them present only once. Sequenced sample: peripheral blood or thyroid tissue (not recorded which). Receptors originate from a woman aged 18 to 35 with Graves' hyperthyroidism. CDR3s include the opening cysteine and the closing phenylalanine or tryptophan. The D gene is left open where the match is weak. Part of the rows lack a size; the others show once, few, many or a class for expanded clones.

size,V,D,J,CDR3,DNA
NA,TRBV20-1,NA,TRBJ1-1,CSARKRGGRGDYTEAFF,TGCAGTGCTAGAAAACGGGGTGGGCGCGGGGACTACACTGAAGCTTTCTTT
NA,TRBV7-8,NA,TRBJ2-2,CASSPVYNTGELFF,TGTGCCAGCAGTCCGGTATACAACACCGGGGAGCTGTTTTTT
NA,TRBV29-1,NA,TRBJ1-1,CSVEGPVLGTEAFF,TGCAGCGTTGAGGGACCGGTGCTGGGAACTGAAGCTTTCTTT
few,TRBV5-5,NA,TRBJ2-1,CASSLSDFYEQFF,TGTGCCAGCAGCTTGAGCGATTTCTATGAGCAGTTCTTC
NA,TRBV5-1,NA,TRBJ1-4,CASSLGLGQVSNEKLFF,TGCGCCAGCAGCTTGGGACTTGGGCAGGTATCTAATGAAAAACTGTTTTTT
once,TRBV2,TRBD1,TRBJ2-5,CASREQGASQETQYF,TGTGCCAGCAGAGAACAGGGGGCAAGCCAAGAGACCCAGTACTTC
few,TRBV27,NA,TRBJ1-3,CASSGGVSGNTIYF,TGTGCCAGCAGTGGGGGGGTCTCTGGAAACACCATATATTTT
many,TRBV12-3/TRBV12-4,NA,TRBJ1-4,CASSLAEGEKLFF,TGTGCCAGCAGTTTAGCGGAGGGTGAAAAACTGTTTTTT
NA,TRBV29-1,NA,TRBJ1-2,CSAKGLVNTF,TGCAGCGCCAAGGGACTAGTCAACACCTTC
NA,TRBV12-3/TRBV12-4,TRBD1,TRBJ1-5,CAVGQGNQPQHF,TGTGCCGTGGGACAGGGGAATCAGCCCCAGCATTTT
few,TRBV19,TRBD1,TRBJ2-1,CATEDRGHVGRGEQFF,TGTGCCACTGAAGACAGGGGGCACGTCGGGAGGGGTGAGCAGTTCTTC
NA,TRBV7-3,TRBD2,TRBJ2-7,CASSETSGSPHEQYF,TGTGCCAGCAGCGAGACTAGCGGGAGCCCCCACGAGCAGTACTTC
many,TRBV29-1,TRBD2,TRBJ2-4,CSVALAGNIQYF,TGCAGCGTTGCACTAGCGGGAAACATTCAGTACTTC
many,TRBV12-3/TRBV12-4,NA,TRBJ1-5,CASIKGPLINQPQHF,TGTGCCAGCATCAAGGGACCCTTGATTAATCAGCCCCAGCATTTT
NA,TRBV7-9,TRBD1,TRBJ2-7,CASGSTGVGSEQYF,TGTGCCAGCGGCTCGACAGGGGTAGGAAGCGAGCAGTACTTC
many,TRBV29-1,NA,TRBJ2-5,CSAETQYF,TGCAGCGCCGAGACCCAGTACTTC
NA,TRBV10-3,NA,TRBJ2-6,CAISPRLPGANVLTF,TGTGCCATCAGTCCCCGGCTCCCTGGGGCCAACGTCCTGACTTTC
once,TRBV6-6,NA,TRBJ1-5,CASSYRDTGEHF,TGTGCCAGCAGTTACAGGGACACCGGGGAGCATTTT
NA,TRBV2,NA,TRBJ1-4,CASSASRGAYEKLFF,TGTGCCAGCAGTGCTAGTCGGGGGGCTTATGAAAAACTGTTTTTT
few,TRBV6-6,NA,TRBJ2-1,CASRVAAYNEQFF,TGTGCCAGCAGGGTAGCGGCCTACAATGAGCAGTTCTTC
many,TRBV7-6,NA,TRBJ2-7,CASSKETGVYEQYF,TGTGCCAGCAGTAAGGAAACGGGAGTCTACGAGCAGTACTTC
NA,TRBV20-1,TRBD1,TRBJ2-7,CSASGLDWTGGPNEQYF,TGCAGTGCTAGTGGCTTGGACTGGACAGGGGGGCCAAACGAGCAGTACTTC
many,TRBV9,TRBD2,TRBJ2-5,CASSVGLAEETQYF,TGTGCCAGCAGCGTAGGCCTAGCGGAAGAGACCCAGTACTTC
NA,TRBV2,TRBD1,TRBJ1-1,CASSARTGDTEAFF,TGTGCCAGCAGTGCTAGGACAGGGGACACTGAAGCTTTCTTT
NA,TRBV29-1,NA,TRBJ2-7,CSVASSPLETHEQYF,TGCAGCGTTGCCAGCAGCCCACTAGAGACACACGAGCAGTACTTC
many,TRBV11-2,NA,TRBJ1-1,CASSYPTGGVTEAFF,TGTGCCAGCAGCTATCCCACGGGGGGGGTCACTGAAGCTTTCTTT
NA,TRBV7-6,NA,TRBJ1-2,CASSKGHVTNYGYTF,TGTGCCAGCAGCAAAGGACACGTTACTAACTATGGCTACACCTTC
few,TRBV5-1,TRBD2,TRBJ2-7,CASKIGTSNYEQYF,TGCGCCAGCAAAATCGGGACTAGCAATTACGAGCAGTACTTC
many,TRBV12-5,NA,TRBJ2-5,CASGPGPGIQETQYF,TGTGCTAGTGGGCCAGGCCCAGGGATACAAGAGACCCAGTACTTC
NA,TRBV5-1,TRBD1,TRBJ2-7,CASSLVLRGQGASHEQYF,TGCGCCAGCAGCTTGGTCCTCCGGGGACAGGGGGCTTCCCACGAGCAGTACTTC
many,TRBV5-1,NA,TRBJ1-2,CASSSDWGYTF,TGCGCCAGCAGCTCGGATTGGGGCTACACCTTC
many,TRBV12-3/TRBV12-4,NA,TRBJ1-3,CASSFEGNGNTIYF,TGTGCCAGCAGTTTCGAGGGGAACGGAAACACCATATATTTT
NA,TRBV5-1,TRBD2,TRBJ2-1,CASSFKLAGGREQFF,TGCGCCAGCAGCTTTAAGCTAGCGGGAGGTCGTGAGCAGTTCTTC
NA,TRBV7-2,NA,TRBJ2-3,CASSGRGTRTDTQYF,TGTGCCAGCAGCGGGCGCGGGACCCGCACAGATACGCAGTATTTT
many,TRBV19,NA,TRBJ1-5,CASSTRILGNQPQHF,TGTGCCAGTAGTACGCGGATCCTGGGGAATCAGCCCCAGCATTTT
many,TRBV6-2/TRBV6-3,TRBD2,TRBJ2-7,CASSYPRLADTYEQYF,TGTGCCAGCAGTTACCCCCGACTAGCGGACACCTACGAGCAGTACTTC
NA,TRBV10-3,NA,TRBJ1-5,CAISDLQGGETQHF,TGTGCCATCAGTGATCTCCAGGGAGGCGAGACCCAGCATTTT
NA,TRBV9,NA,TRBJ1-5,CASSVDGGDWQPQHF,TGTGCCAGCAGCGTTGATGGGGGTGACTGGCAGCCCCAGCATTTT
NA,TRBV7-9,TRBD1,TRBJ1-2,CASRQKPGTGLYGYTF,TGTGCCAGCAGACAGAAACCCGGGACAGGCTTATATGGCTACACCTTC
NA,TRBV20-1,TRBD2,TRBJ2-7,CSATSGTSGRDYEQYF,TGCAGTGCCACATCCGGGACTAGCGGGAGGGACTACGAGCAGTACTTC
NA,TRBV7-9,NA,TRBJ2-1,CASSGPLGEQFF,TGTGCCAGCAGCGGGCCACTAGGAGAGCAGTTCTTC
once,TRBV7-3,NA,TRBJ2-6,CASSPGTANVLTF,TGTGCCAGCAGCCCCGGGACGGCCAACGTCCTGACTTTC
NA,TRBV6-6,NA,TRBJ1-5,CASSFPRRVNRNQPQHF,TGTGCCAGCAGTTTCCCGAGGAGGGTCAATCGCAATCAGCCCCAGCATTTT
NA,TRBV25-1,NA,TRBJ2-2,CASSEYYDNTGELFF,TGTGCCAGCAGTGAATATTACGACAACACCGGGGAGCTGTTTTTT
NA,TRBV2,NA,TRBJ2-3,CASSDISGSTDTQYF,TGTGCCAGCAGTGATATTAGCGGAAGCACAGATACGCAGTATTTT
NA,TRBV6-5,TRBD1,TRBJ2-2,CASTQGGQGAGELFF,TGTGCCAGCACCCAAGGGGGACAGGGGGCGGGGGAGCTGTTTTTT
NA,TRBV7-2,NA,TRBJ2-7,CASSAEGQYF,TGTGCCAGCAGCGCAGAGGGGCAGTACTTC
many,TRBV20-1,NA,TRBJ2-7,CSGQGEAQEEQYF,TGCAGTGGCCAGGGGGAGGCCCAAGAAGAGCAGTACTTC
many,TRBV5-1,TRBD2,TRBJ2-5,CASSGAGTSDFQETQYF,TGCGCCAGCAGCGGAGCCGGGACTAGCGACTTCCAAGAGACCCAGTACTTC
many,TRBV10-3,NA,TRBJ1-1,CAISESGTEAFF,TGTGCCATCAGTGAGTCTGGCACTGAAGCTTTCTTT